This T cell receptor (beta chain) was sequenced during a study of T cells in Graves' hyperthyroidism and ophthalmopathy. Study conclusions and caveats: Blood also carried most thyroid clonotypes expanded above 0.001.

The CDR3 regions of TCR beta were amplified from RNA transcripts. TCR CDR3 underwent first-round RT-PCR with the HTBI primer set. TCRdb independently ran MiXCR on the multiplex PCR reads; one entry per CDR3 protein. The profile shows about 570,000 distinct CDR3 sequences, approximately 14% of them singletons. With 7 bases removed from V and 8 bases from J, the gap between germline ends came to 14 bases. Germline V lookup: CDR1 SNHLY, CDR2 FYNNEI. The CDR3 has 12 amino acids. This clonotype was detected many times. Its target is unknown. This clonotype was sampled from a woman aged 40 to 49 with Graves' hyperthyroidism. The sample comprised blood. The chain joins TRBV2 to TRBJ1-2; no clear D. The CDR3 sequence: CASKPIVPGYTF. As DNA, the CDR3 is TGTGCCAGCAAGCCAATCGTTCCAGGCTACACCTTC. The complete variable domain, with remaining parts taken from reference TRBV2 and TRBJ1-2, reads EPEVTQTPSHQVTQMGQEVILRCVPISNHLYFYWYRQILGQKVEFLVSFYNNEISEKSEIFDDQFSVERPDGSNFTLKIRSTKLEDSAMYFCASKPIVPGYTFGSGTRLTVV.